This T cell receptor beta chain emerged from a study of cytomegalovirus exposure and HLA in healthy donors. Study-level results: Many donors carried some public TCRs, although rarity characterized most TCR sequences.

The V gene's germline CDR1 is LNHNV and CDR2 YYDKDF (reference sequence). This CDR3 has 14 amino acids. V trimming: 5 bases; J trimming: 7 bases; junction bases outside the gene matches: 7. Details on this clone: Its antigen remains unknown.

Sequenced by immunoSEQ multiplex PCR; TCRdb stores in-frame clones only, minus some. The sample contains more than 95,000 clones, approximately 92% of which appear only once. This rearrangement joins TRBV15 to TRBJ1-4; 7 bases align to TRBD1. Sequencing was performed on PBMCs. This clonotype was obtained from a woman younger than 35 in good health and CMV-seronegative. CDR3 nucleotide sequence: TGTGCCACCAGCTCACGACAGGGCGTTGAAAAACTGTTTTTT. Amino acid sequence: CATSSRQGVEKLFF.